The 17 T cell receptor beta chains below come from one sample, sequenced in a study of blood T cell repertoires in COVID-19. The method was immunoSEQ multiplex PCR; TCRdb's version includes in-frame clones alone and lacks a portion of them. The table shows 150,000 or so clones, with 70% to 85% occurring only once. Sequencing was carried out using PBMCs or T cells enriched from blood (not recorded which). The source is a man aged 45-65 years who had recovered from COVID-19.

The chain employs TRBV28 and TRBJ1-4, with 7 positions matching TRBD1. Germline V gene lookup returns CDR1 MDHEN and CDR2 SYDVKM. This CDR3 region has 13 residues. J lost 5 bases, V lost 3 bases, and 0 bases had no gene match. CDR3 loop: CASSLTGNEKLFF. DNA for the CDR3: TGTGCCAGCAGTTTGACAGGGAATGAAAAACTGTTTTTT.

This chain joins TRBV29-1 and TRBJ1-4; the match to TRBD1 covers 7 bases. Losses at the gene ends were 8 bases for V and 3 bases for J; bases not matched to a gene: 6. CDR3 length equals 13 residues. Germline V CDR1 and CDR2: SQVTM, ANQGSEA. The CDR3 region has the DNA TGCAGCACCCGGGACAGCCCTAATGAAAAACTGTTTTTT. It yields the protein CSTRDSPNEKLFF.

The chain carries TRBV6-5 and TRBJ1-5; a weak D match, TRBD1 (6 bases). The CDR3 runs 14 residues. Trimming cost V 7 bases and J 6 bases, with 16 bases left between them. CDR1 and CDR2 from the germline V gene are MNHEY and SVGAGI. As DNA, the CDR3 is TGTGCCAGCACCGCGGGGGGGCTGGGTCAGCCCCAGCATTTT. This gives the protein CASTAGGLGQPQHF.

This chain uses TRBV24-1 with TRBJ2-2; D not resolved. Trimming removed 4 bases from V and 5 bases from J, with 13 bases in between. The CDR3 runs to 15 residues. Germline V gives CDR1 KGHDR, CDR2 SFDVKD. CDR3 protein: CATSEANPGTGELFF. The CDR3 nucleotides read TGTGCCACCAGTGAGGCAAACCCGGGTACCGGGGAGCTGTTTTTT.

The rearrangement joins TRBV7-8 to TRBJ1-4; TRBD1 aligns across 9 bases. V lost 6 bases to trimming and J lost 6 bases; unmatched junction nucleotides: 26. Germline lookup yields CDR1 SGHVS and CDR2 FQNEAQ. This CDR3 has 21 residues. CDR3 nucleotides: TGTGCCAGCAGGGGTACCGGGACAGGGAACTTCGCCTCAAATTTCGATGAAAAACTGTTTTTT. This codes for CASRGTGTGNFASNFDEKLFF.

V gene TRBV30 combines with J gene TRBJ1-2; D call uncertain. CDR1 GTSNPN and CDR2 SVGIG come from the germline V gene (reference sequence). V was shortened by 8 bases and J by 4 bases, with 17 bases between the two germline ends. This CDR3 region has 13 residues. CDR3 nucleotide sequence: TGTGCCCGCTCCCCGGTGGTCTCCTATGGCTACACCTTC. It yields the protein CARSPVVSYGYTF.

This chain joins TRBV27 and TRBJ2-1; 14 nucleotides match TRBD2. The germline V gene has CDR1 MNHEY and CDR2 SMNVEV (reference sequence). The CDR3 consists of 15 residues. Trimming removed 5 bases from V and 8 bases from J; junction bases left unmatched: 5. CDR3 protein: CASSPTTSGGDEQFF. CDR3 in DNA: TGTGCCAGCAGTCCAACGACTAGCGGGGGGGATGAGCAGTTCTTC.

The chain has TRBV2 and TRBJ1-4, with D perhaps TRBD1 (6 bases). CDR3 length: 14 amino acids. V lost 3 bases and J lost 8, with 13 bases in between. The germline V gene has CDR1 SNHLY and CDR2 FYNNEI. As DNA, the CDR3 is TGTGCCAGCAGTGACAGGCAGGGGCCCGAAAAACTGTTTTTT. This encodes CASSDRQGPEKLFF.

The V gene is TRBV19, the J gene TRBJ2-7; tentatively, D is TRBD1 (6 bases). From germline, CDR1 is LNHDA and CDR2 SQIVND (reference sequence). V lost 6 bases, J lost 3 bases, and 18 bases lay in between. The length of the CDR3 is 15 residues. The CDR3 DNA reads TGTGCCAGTAGAAACCCCGGGCAGGGGATCTACGAGCAGTACTTC. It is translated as CASRNPGQGIYEQYF.

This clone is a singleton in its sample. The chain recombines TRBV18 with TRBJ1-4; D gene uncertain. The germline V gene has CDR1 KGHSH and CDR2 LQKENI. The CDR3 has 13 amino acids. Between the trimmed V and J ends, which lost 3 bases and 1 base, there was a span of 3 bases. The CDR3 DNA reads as TGTGCCAGCTCACCCGGAACTAATGAAAAACTGTTTTTT. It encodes CASSPGTNEKLFF.

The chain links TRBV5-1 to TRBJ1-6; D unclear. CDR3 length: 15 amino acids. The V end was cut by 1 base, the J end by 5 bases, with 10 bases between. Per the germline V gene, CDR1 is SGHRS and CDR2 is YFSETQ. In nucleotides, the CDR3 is TGCGCCAGCAGCTTGATGGCAGTTGATAATTCACCCCTCCACTTT. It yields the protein CASSLMAVDNSPLHF.

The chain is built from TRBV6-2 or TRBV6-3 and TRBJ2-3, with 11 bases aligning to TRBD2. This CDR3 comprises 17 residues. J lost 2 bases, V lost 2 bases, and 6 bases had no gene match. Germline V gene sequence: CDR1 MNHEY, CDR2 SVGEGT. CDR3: CASSYQILAGVTDTQYF. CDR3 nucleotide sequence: TGTGCCAGCAGTTACCAAATACTAGCGGGGGTCACAGATACGCAGTATTTT.

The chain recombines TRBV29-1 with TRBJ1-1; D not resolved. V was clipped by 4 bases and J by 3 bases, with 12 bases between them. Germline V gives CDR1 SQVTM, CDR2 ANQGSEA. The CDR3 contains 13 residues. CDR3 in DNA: TGCAGCGTTGCGCGGATCATGGACACTGAAGCTTTCTTT. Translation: CSVARIMDTEAFF.

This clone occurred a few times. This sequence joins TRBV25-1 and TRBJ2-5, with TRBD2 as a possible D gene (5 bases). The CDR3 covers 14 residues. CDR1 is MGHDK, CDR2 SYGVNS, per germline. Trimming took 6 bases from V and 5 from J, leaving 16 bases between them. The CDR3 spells CASRGFPGWETQYF. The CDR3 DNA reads TGTGCCAGCAGAGGCTTCCCGGGGTGGGAGACCCAGTACTTC.

CDR3: CASSLAGVSTDTQYF. CDR3 bases: TGTGCCAGCAGCTTGGCGGGGGTTAGCACAGATACGCAGTATTTT. The chain combines TRBV5-5 with TRBJ2-3, with D possibly TRBD2 on 6 matching bases. This CDR3 region has 15 residues. Germline V gene sequence: CDR1 SGHKS, CDR2 YYEKEE (reference sequence). V was pared by 0 bases and J by 0 bases, with 8 bases between. Combining the CDR3 with reference TRBV5-5 and TRBJ2-3 gives the whole variable domain DAGVTQSPTHLIKTRGQQVTLRCSPISGHKSVSWYQQVLGQGPQFIFQYYEKEERGRGNFPDRFSARQFPNYSSELNVNALLLGDSALYLCASSLAGVSTDTQYFGPGTRLTVL.

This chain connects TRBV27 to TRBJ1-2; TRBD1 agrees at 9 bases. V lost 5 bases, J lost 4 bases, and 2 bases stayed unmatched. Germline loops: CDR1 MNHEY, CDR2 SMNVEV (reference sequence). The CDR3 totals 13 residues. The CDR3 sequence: CASSRQGVYGYTF. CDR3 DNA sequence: TGTGCCAGCAGTAGACAGGGGGTCTATGGCTACACCTTC.

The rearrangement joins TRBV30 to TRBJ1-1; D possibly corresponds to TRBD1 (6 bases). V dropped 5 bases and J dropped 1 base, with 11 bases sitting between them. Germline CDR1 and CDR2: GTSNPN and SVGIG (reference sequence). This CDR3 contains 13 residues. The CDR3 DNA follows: TGTGCCTGGGTTTTACAGGGGAACACTGAAGCTTTCTTT. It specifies CAWVLQGNTEAFF.